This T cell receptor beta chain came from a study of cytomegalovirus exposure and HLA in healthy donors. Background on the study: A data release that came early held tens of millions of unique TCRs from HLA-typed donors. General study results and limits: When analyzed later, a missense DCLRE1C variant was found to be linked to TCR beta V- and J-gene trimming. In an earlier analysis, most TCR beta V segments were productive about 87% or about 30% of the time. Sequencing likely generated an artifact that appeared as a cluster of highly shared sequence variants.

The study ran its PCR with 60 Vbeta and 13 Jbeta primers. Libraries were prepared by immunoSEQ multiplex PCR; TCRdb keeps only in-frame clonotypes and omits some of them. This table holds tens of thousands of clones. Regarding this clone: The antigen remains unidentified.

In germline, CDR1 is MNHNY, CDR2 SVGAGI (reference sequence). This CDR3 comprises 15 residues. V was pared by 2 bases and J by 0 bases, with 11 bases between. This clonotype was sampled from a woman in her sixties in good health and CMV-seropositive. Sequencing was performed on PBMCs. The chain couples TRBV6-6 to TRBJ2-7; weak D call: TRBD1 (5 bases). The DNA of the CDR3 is TGTGCCAGCAGTTACAAGGGGCCGAACTCCTACGAGCAGTACTTC. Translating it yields CASSYKGPNSYEQYF.